This T cell receptor beta chain emerged from a study of T cell repertoires in cytomegalovirus infection. Losses at the gene ends were 5 bases for V and 5 bases for J; bases not matched to a gene: 8. The germline CDR1 and CDR2 sequences are SGHTA and FQGNSA. The CDR3 covers 15 residues. TCRdb re-derived calls from the reads in MiXCR, one entry per CDR3 protein. Here the sample spans a few hundred thousand distinct CDR3 sequences, more than 8% being singletons. This clonotype was detected ten times or more. The target antigen is unknown. Study outcomes and limitations: Clonotypes of TCR beta that were HLA-C-restricted and CMV-specific dominated the ex vivo response.

This chain links TRBV7-2 with TRBJ2-5; 10 bases are shared with TRBD1. The sample comprised PBMCs. The origin of this receptor is a human donor in good health (CMV status not recorded). Some clones in this sample may be carry-over from other donors' samples. The CDR3 bases are TGTGCCAGCAGCCCAGACAGGGGGCCGGGTGAGACCCAGTACTTC. Its translation is CASSPDRGPGETQYF.